At least ten counts were recorded for the clone carrying this T cell receptor (beta chain). Its antigen is undetermined. This sample was taken from a study of CD8 T cells in ankylosing spondylitis. Overall study findings and caveats: Clones linked to disease, bearing a CD8+ phenotype, were relatively rare in peripheral blood. For ankylosing spondylitis blood, a TCR beta motif of seven to nine highly homologous variants appeared characteristic. Both synovial fluid and blood in reactive arthritis had previously been reported to carry some motif variants.

Generation of TCR beta libraries employed quantitative 5'-RACE incorporating molecular barcodes. TCRdb re-analysed the 5' RACE reads in MiXCR, keeping a single row per CDR3 protein. The sample contains 30,000 to 35,000 distinct CDR3 sequences, roughly 29% of which appear only once. This CDR3 comprises 14 residues. Germline V lookup: CDR1 MNHNS, CDR2 SASEGT. V lost 4 bases and J 4 bases, leaving 11 bases between the germline ends. The chain employs TRBV6-1 and TRBJ2-1; tentatively, D is TRBD2 (6 bases). Sequenced: synovial fluid, either unsorted or a sorted T cell fraction (not recorded which). This receptor was taken from a male donor with ankylosing spondylitis. The CDR3 here is CASSAGGNYNEQFF. CDR3 sequence (DNA): TGTGCCAGCAGTGCAGGAGGGAATTACAATGAGCAGTTCTTC.